These 16 T cell receptor beta chains came from one sample sequenced in a study of blood T cell repertoires in COVID-19. This table comes from immunoSEQ multiplex PCR, and its TCRdb copy is limited to in-frame clones, with some not included. The sample records roughly 290,000 clones, 90% being singletons. Input material: PBMCs or T cells enriched from blood (not recorded which). The receptors were sampled from a woman aged 18-29 years with acute COVID-19.

The chain carries TRBV5-6 and TRBJ1-1; D not resolved. This CDR3 is built from 13 residues. V shed 1 base and J shed 3 bases, with 7 bases lying between them. Germline V gene lookup returns CDR1 SGHDT and CDR2 YYEEEE. Here the CDR3 DNA reads TGTGCCAGCAGCTTGTCAGTATACACTGAAGCTTTCTTT. It encodes CASSLSVYTEAFF. Supplemented by reference TRBV5-6 and TRBJ1-1, the full variable domain reads DAGVTQSPTHLIKTRGQQVTLRCSPKSGHDTVSWYQQALGQGPQFIFQYYEEEERQRGNFPDRFSGHQFPNYSSELNVNALLLGDSALYLCASSLSVYTEAFFGQGTRLTVV.

V and J are TRBV2 and TRBJ2-3, with TRBD1 matching 9 bases. Losses at the gene ends were 11 bases for V and 4 bases for J; bases not matched to a gene: 13. There are 15 residues in the CDR3. Germline assignment: CDR1 SNHLY and CDR2 FYNNEI. The CDR3: CASGRGQGDPDTQYF. As DNA, the CDR3 is TGTGCCTCAGGGCGGGGACAGGGTGACCCAGATACGCAGTATTTT. Filled out from reference TRBV2 and TRBJ2-3, the complete variable domain reads EPEVTQTPSHQVTQMGQEVILRCVPISNHLYFYWYRQILGQKVEFLVSFYNNEISEKSEIFDDQFSVERPDGSNFTLKIRSTKLEDSAMYFCASGRGQGDPDTQYFGPGTRLTVL.

J is TRBJ2-4 and V is TRBV7-9, with D perhaps TRBD2 (6 bases). Germline V CDR1 and CDR2: SEHNR, FQNEAQ (reference sequence). CDR3 size: 16 residues. The V end lost 3 bases, the J end lost 1 base, and 13 bases lay between the germline ends. The CDR3 DNA sequence: TGTGCCAGCAGCTTGAAACCGGGAGAGGCCAAAAACATTCAGTACTTC. Translating it yields CASSLKPGEAKNIQYF.

Regarding this clone: The junction differs from germline at one of its ends, possibly a read error. The chain employs TRBV6-1 and TRBJ1-3; D is ambiguous. Germline values: CDR1 MNHNS, CDR2 SASEGT. The CDR3 runs to 12 residues. The CDR3 DNA is TGTGCCAGCGGTGACGCTGGAAACACCATATATTTT. This gives the protein CASGDAGNTIYF.

The V and J genes are TRBV23-1 and TRBJ2-7; 9 bases are shared with TRBD2. TRBV23-1 is sorted into the ORF group, with uncertain function. The V and J ends lost 7 bases and 0 bases, in that order; junction bases with no gene match: 10. CDR3 length: 16 residues. The CDR3 coding sequence is TGCGCCAGCAAATCCCCCCTAGCGGGACCCTCCTACGAGCAGTACTTC. Translating it yields CASKSPLAGPSYEQYF.

A single count supports this clone. The rearrangement links TRBV28 to TRBJ1-1; 10 nucleotides line up with TRBD1. The CDR3 contains 15 residues. Germline assignment: CDR1 MDHEN and CDR2 SYDVKM. J was trimmed by 8 bases and V by 6 bases; bases with no gene match: 12. CDR3 region: CASSRDRGQGLEAFF. The CDR3 DNA reads TGTGCCAGCAGCCGGGACAGGGGCCAGGGTTTAGAAGCTTTCTTT.

The rearrangement joins TRBV27 to TRBJ1-5, with TRBD1 as a possible D gene (5 bases). CDR1 MNHEY and CDR2 SMNVEV come from the germline V gene (reference sequence). The V and J ends lost 6 bases and 6 bases respectively, with 18 bases between them. CDR3 length: 15 residues. The CDR3 loop reads CASSPYPGLGQPQHF. The CDR3 DNA is TGTGCCAGCAGCCCCTACCCAGGGTTAGGTCAGCCCCAGCATTTT.

The CDR3 DNA reads TGCGCCAGCAGCTTGATGGCTGCCTTCGGGACAGCACCAGTCGAGCAGTACTTC. This translates into CASSLMAAFGTAPVEQYF. The chain carries TRBV5-1 and TRBJ2-7; the match to TRBD1 covers 7 bases. V was pared by 1 base and J by 6 bases, with 19 bases of the junction left unmatched. The CDR3 runs 18 residues. Germline V gene lookup returns CDR1 SGHRS and CDR2 YFSETQ. The complete variable domain, with remaining parts taken from reference TRBV5-1 and TRBJ2-7, reads KAGVTQTPRYLIKTRGQQVTLSCSPISGHRSVSWYQQTPGQGLQFLFEYFSETQRNKGNFPGRFSGRQFSNSRSEMNVSTLELGDSALYLCASSLMAAFGTAPVEQYFGPGTRLTVT.

The chain couples TRBV6-1 to TRBJ1-2; possible D gene TRBD1, 6 bases. Germline V gene lookup returns CDR1 MNHNS and CDR2 SASEGT. V dropped 4 bases and J dropped 4 bases, with 31 bases sitting between them. The CDR3 runs 20 residues. The CDR3 nucleotides are TGTGCCAGCAGTGGCGGGGGGGGCTCGGCAGAAATGGACGCCGGCTATGGCTACACCTTC. Protein sequence: CASSGGGGSAEMDAGYGYTF.

The chain couples TRBV29-1 to TRBJ2-1, with 15 nucleotides matching TRBD2. This CDR3 is built from 19 residues. Germline V lookup: CDR1 SQVTM, CDR2 ANQGSEA. Trimming took 6 bases from V and 4 from J; bases not matched to a gene: 16. CDR3 amino acids: CSVDDYGLAGGRGYNEQFF. CDR3 DNA sequence: TGCAGCGTGGACGACTATGGACTAGCGGGAGGGCGGGGTTACAATGAGCAGTTCTTC.

The chain is built from TRBV7-9 and TRBJ2-3; 8 bases fit TRBD1. The CDR3 covers 13 residues. CDR1 and CDR2 (germline): SEHNR, FQNEAQ (reference sequence). The V segment lost 5 bases and the J segment 6 bases; nucleotides outside the gene matches: 4. The CDR3 here is CASSTYRGDTQYF. The CDR3 DNA reads as TGTGCCAGCAGCACTTACAGGGGGGATACGCAGTATTTT.

The chain uses TRBV24-1 and TRBJ1-5, with 7 bases aligning to TRBD1. The length of the CDR3 is 19 residues. In germline, CDR1 is KGHDR, CDR2 SFDVKD. V was clipped by 5 bases and J by 2 bases; unmatched bases: 17. CDR3 coding DNA: TGTGCCACCAGTGGACGGCAGGGGGTCGCGACCTGGGGCAATCAGCCCCAGCATTTT. Translation gives CATSGRQGVATWGNQPQHF.

The rearrangement links TRBV7-6 to TRBJ1-3, with D tentatively TRBD1 (5 bases). Germline loops: CDR1 SGHVS, CDR2 FNYEAQ. The CDR3 is 13 residues long. V shed 4 bases and J shed 4 bases, with 8 bases lying between them. The CDR3 protein is CASSSYRGNTIYF. CDR3 DNA sequence: TGTGCCAGCAGCTCATACAGGGGAAACACCATATATTTT.

V gene TRBV7-8 combines with J gene TRBJ2-7; TRBD1 matches at 7 bases. This CDR3 comprises 15 residues. Germline trimming cut 6 bases from V and 2 bases from J; bases unmatched to any gene: 10. The germline V gene encodes CDR1 SGHVS and CDR2 FQNEAQ. The DNA of the CDR3 is TGTGCCAGCAGACCGGTCGAGACAGGGCCCTACGAGCAGTACTTC. As protein: CASRPVETGPYEQYF.

This chain uses TRBV29-1 with TRBJ2-1, with TRBD2 matching 13 bases. Per the germline V gene, CDR1 is SQVTM and CDR2 is ANQGSEA. The CDR3 has 14 amino acids. The J segment lost 8 bases and the V segment lost 6 bases, leaving 7 bases of the junction unmatched. The CDR3 is CSVELAGGPDEQFF. CDR3 coding DNA: TGCAGCGTAGAACTAGCGGGAGGGCCTGATGAGCAGTTCTTC.

The DNA for the CDR3 is TGTGCCTGGAGTGGACAGGGGGCTCTCGAGCAGTACTTC. It encodes CAWSGQGALEQYF. The chain combines TRBV30 with TRBJ2-7, with 10 bases fitting TRBD1. V gave up 1 base and J gave up 6 bases; unmatched junction bases: 3. The germline CDR1 and CDR2 sequences are GTSNPN and SVGIG (reference sequence). CDR3 length: 13 amino acids.